What follows are 3 T cell receptor beta chains derived from one specimen sequenced in a study of blood T cell repertoires in COVID-19 (dated by TCRdb to the early 2020s). The library was generated by the immunoSEQ multiplex PCR assay. TCRdb obtained this table from immuneACCESS and retained in-frame rearrangements with V and J assigned. These tables miss some clones; where compared with another copy, unresolved V genes account for less than half of the shortfall, and the remainder is unexplained. For this sample there are about 40,000 clones; around 83% appear just once. Around 20% of the sample belongs to the ten largest clones. Material: peripheral blood. Receptors were obtained from a man aged 50 to 59 in a cohort sampled during active COVID-19.

The chain joins TRBV29-1 to TRBJ2-3; the match to TRBD1 covers 7 bases. Germline assignment: CDR1 SQVTM and CDR2 ANQGSEA. V trimming: 0 bases; J trimming: 1 base; junction bases outside the gene matches: 10. The CDR3 has 17 residues. The CDR3 sequence is CSVEDLTGEWGTDTQYF. CDR3 in DNA: TGCAGCGTTGAAGACCTTACAGGGGAGTGGGGCACAGATACGCAGTATTTT.

The rearrangement links TRBV5-6 to TRBJ1-5; tentatively, D is TRBD1 (5 bases). The CDR3 runs 16 residues. Germline loops: CDR1 SGHDT, CDR2 YYEEEE. Trimming took off 0 bases at V and 0 bases at J, with 10 bases between the two ends. Written as DNA, the CDR3 is TGTGCCAGCAGCTTGGGCAGGGCTTATAGCAATCAGCCCCAGCATTTT. Protein product: CASSLGRAYSNQPQHF.

This clone appeared a few times. The chain carries TRBV11-3 and TRBJ2-5, with D possibly matching TRBD1 (5 bases). This CDR3 region has 14 residues. Germline V CDR1 and CDR2: SGHNT, YENEEA. V shed 4 bases and J shed 1 base, with 10 bases lying between them. The CDR3 nucleotides read TGTGCCAGCAGCTCCAGACAGATCCAAGAGACCCAGTACTTC. Encoded protein: CASSSRQIQETQYF.